These 13 T cell receptor beta chains came from one sample sequenced in a study of blood T cell repertoires in COVID-19 (dated by TCRdb to 2019 to 2021). Library preparation employed the immunoSEQ multiplex PCR assay. The table was pulled from immuneACCESS by TCRdb, which kept in-frame rearrangements only. Such tables lose some clones; where checked, under half of the loss comes from unresolved V genes, and the rest has no known cause. This sample comprises about 69,000 clones, approximately 83% of them detected only once. The top ten constitute roughly 2.9% of the sample. Sequencing was done on a sample of peripheral blood. These receptors all come from a man older than 75 with acute or convalescent COVID-19.

The chain couples TRBV6-6 to TRBJ1-4; a possible D gene is TRBD1 (5 bases). The CDR3 has 16 amino acids. Per the germline V gene, CDR1 is MNHNY and CDR2 is SVGAGI (reference sequence). Trimming cost V 5 bases and J 0 bases, with 13 bases left between them. For the CDR3, the DNA is TGTGCCAGCAGTCAAATCAGGGCCGCAACTAATGAAAAACTGTTTTTT. Encoded protein: CASSQIRAATNEKLFF.

The J gene is TRBJ1-5, the V gene TRBV6-6; TRBD1 agrees at 8 bases. The germline V gene encodes CDR1 MNHNY and CDR2 SVGAGI (reference sequence). V gave up 6 bases and J gave up 11 bases; unmatched junction bases: 12. This CDR3 is built from 14 residues. CDR3 nucleotide sequence: TGTGCCAGCAGCCAACAGGGGGGGATAGCGGCCCAGCATTTT. Its protein is CASSQQGGIAAQHF.

The chain links TRBV11-3 to TRBJ2-1; 7 bases are a match to TRBD2. In germline, CDR1 is SGHNT, CDR2 YENEEA. The CDR3 spans 15 residues. J lost 0 bases, V lost 3 bases, and 2 bases had no gene match. The CDR3 sequence is CASSLGGSSYNEQFF. CDR3 sequence (DNA): TGTGCCAGCAGCTTGGGCGGGAGCTCCTACAATGAGCAGTTCTTC.

The chain links TRBV5-1 to TRBJ2-5, with TRBD2 as a possible D gene (5 bases). V lost 4 bases, J lost 5 bases, and 12 bases lay in between. The CDR3 length is 13 residues. Germline-derived CDR1 and CDR2 are SGHRS and YFSETQ. The CDR3 DNA is TGCGCCAGCAGCCAGGTCCCGGGGGAGACCCAGTACTTC. Residues: CASSQVPGETQYF.

This clone was detected a few times. The rearrangement joins TRBV6-5 to TRBJ1-2; 7 positions match TRBD1. The V gene's germline CDR1 is MNHEY and CDR2 SVGAGI. The CDR3 covers 14 residues. After removal of 6 bases from V and 2 bases from J, the junction contained 6 bases not matched to a gene. The CDR3 here is CASRPSTGNYGYTF. CDR3 DNA: TGTGCCAGCAGGCCCTCGACAGGGAACTATGGCTACACCTTC.

V is TRBV10-3 and J is TRBJ1-1; no definite D call. The CDR3 is made up of 14 amino acids. V was cut by 2 bases and J by 8 bases, with 15 bases left in between. Germline V gene data show CDR1 as ENHRY and CDR2 as SYGVKD. The CDR3 reads CAISERAPTGEAFF. In nucleotides, the CDR3 is TGTGCCATCAGTGAGAGGGCCCCGACGGGGGAAGCTTTCTTT.

The gene calls are TRBV24-1 and TRBJ2-5, with D possibly being TRBD2 (5 bases). Germline V gives CDR1 KGHDR, CDR2 SFDVKD. V shed 6 bases and J shed 4 bases, with 14 bases lying between them. The CDR3 covers 14 residues. This chain's CDR3 is CATSPLGDRETQYF. CDR3 bases: TGTGCCACCAGTCCCCTCGGGGATAGAGAGACCCAGTACTTC.

This sequence joins TRBV2 and TRBJ1-3; 7 bases align to TRBD1. V was pared by 5 bases and J by 4 bases, with 5 bases of the junction left unmatched. This CDR3 spans 14 amino acids. In germline, CDR1 is SNHLY, CDR2 FYNNEI. The CDR3 is CASSRQGVGNTIYF. CDR3 in DNA: TGTGCCAGCAGTCGACAGGGAGTAGGAAACACCATATATTTT.

The chain employs TRBV24-1 and TRBJ2-3; 14 nucleotides line up with TRBD2. The V gene's germline CDR1 is KGHDR and CDR2 SFDVKD. CDR3 length equals 15 residues. V lost 3 bases to trimming and J lost 9 bases; unmatched junction nucleotides: 4. The CDR3 here is CATSDGLAGGGTQYF. DNA for the CDR3: TGTGCCACCAGTGATGGACTAGCGGGAGGAGGGACGCAGTATTTT.

The chain carries TRBV3-1 (or the pseudogene TRBV3-2) and TRBJ2-1; D may be TRBD2 (6 bases). V lost 2 bases and J lost 0, with 8 bases in between. The CDR3 runs 15 residues. Germline CDR1 LGHDT, CDR2 YNNKEL (reference sequence). CDR3 in amino acids: CASSQSGFSYNEQFF. The CDR3 DNA reads as TGTGCCAGCAGCCAAAGCGGGTTCTCCTACAATGAGCAGTTCTTC.

The V gene is TRBV5-4, the J gene TRBJ1-1; perhaps TRBD1 as D (5 bases). V dropped 1 base and J dropped 11 bases, with 18 bases sitting between them. The germline CDR1 and CDR2 sequences are SGHNT and YYREEE (reference sequence). CDR3 length: 14 residues. The CDR3 bases are TGTGCCAGCAGCTTGTACGGGGGGAGGCTGAACGCTTTCTTT. It is translated as CASSLYGGRLNAFF.

The genes are TRBV6-5 and TRBJ1-5; 8 bases are a match to TRBD1. Germline CDR1 MNHEY, CDR2 SVGAGI. Trimming cost V 7 bases and J 6 bases; bases outside gene matches: 8. The CDR3 covers 14 residues. The CDR3 region has the DNA TGTGCCAGCATTGCAGGGGGCTGGGTTCAGCCCCAGCATTTT. Protein sequence: CASIAGGWVQPQHF.

This chain joins TRBV5-1 and TRBJ2-7; 7 nucleotides agree with TRBD1. The CDR3 is made up of 14 amino acids. Germline values: CDR1 SGHRS, CDR2 YFSETQ. V shed 4 bases, J shed 1 base, and the junction held 5 bases outside the gene matches. The CDR3 DNA is TGCGCCAGCAGCCCCGGACAGGAGTCCTACGAGCAGTACTTC. It is translated as CASSPGQESYEQYF.